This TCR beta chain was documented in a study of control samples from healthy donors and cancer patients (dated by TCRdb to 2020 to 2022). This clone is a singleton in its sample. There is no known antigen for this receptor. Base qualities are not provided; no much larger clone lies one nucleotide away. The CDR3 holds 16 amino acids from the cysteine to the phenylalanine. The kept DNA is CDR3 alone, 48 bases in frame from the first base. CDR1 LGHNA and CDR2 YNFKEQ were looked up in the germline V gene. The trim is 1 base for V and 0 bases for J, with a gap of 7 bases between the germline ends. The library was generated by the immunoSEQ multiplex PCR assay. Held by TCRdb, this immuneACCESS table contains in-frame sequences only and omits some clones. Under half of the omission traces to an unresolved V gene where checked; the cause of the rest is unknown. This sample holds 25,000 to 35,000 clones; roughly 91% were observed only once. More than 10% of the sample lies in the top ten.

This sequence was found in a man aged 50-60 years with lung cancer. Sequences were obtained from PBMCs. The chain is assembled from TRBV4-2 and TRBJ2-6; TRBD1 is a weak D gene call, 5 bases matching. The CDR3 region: CASSQAQGSGANVLTF. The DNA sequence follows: TGTGCCAGCAGCCAAGCTCAGGGCTCTGGGGCCAACGTCCTGACTTTC.